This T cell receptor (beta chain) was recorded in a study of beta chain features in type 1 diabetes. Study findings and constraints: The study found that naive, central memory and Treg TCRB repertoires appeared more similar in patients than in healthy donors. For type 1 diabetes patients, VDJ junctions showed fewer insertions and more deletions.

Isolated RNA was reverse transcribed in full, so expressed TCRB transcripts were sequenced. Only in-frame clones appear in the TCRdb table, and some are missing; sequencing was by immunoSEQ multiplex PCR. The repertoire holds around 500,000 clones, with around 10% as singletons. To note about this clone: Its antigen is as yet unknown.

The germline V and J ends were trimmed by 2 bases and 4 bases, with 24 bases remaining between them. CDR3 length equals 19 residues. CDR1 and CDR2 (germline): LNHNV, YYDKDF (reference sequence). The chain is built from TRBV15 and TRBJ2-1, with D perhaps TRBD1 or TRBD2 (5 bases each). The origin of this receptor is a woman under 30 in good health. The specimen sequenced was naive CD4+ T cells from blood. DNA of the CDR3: TGTGCCACCAGCAGATTTGGGACGGCCCCAAGGGGCCTATACAATGAGCAGTTCTTC. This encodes CATSRFGTAPRGLYNEQFF. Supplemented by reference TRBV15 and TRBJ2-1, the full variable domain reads DAMVIQNPRYQVTQFGKPVTLSCSQTLNHNVMYWYQQKSSQAPKLLFHYYDKDFNNEADTPDNFQSRRPNTSFCFLDIRSPGLGDTAMYLCATSRFGTAPRGLYNEQFFGPGTRLTVL.